The text below deals with one T cell receptor beta chain. The antigen it recognizes is unknown. Qualities for individual bases were not recorded, and no much larger clone is one base off. The data are from a study of blood T cells in healthy people across ages (dated by TCRdb to 2013 to 2016). Background on the whole study: In model experiments, template switching captured roughly one uniquely barcoded TCR beta cDNA molecule for every two T cells. For two donors (one aged 18 to 30 and one aged 80 or older), the study analyzed two additional independent replicas of 1 million unique cDNA reads from the same blood draw. The study measured age-related changes in TCR beta repertoire diversity using deep sequencing normalized with unique cDNA molecular identifiers. Donors were grouped into four age groups: young (average 16 years), middle-aged (39), aged (about 59) and long-lived (just over 80). Donors of different ages were randomly distributed across sequencing lanes to avoid experimental bias. Overall results and qualifications from the work: There was a strong correlation between observed TCR beta diversity and the percentage of naive T cells measured by flow cytometry. Compared with the aged group, the long-lived group had more naive CD4+ T cells, fewer expanded clones and increased TCR diversity, a pattern suggesting age selection. As age increased, observed TCR beta diversity per million T cells dropped in a roughly linear way, and a significant reduction was already evident by age around 41. The CMV infection status of donors was not known, potentially confounding age-related changes in expanded clonotypes. Estimates of total diversity based on one million sequenced T cells were considered lower bounds and underestimates. Bulk unsorted PBMC profiling prevented conclusive comparison of naive and antigen-experienced compartments.

The library was obtained by 5' RACE. Reads for this sample came from an Illumina HiSeq 2500. The second PCR ran for about 7 to 11 cycles and used a J-beta primer mix along with a sample-barcoded 5' primer. A unique molecular identifier was introduced onto each TCR beta cDNA molecule by a template-switch 5' adaptor carrying 12 random nucleotides. Each sample yielded at least 3 million CDR3-containing paired-end reads. First-strand cDNA synthesis was performed from all RNA using the Mint cDNA synthesis kit, with priming by a TRBC-specific oligonucleotide. Following uracil-DNA glycosylase treatment, a first 18-cycle PCR with universal primers M1SS and BC2_uni_R was performed on all cDNA. The authors' pipeline ran thus. For normalization, 1 million high-quality reads, each with a distinct molecular identifier, were randomly selected from each sample. Reads with shared molecular identifiers were discarded instead of being binned into consensus sequences. MiTCR, run with a Q25 quality threshold and the strictest error-elimination algorithm, handled CDR3 identification, clonotype clustering and error correction. A nonparametric unseen species model using Euler transformation provided a lower-bound estimate of total TCR beta diversity. Starting from the raw public reads, TCRdb applied fastp trimming at Q25, assembled clones with MiXCR and retained in-frame beta chains. Every distinct CDR3 protein forms one entry, paired with its most common genes and DNA. The V and J calls shown here were made by TCRdb, not taken from the authors' results. The sample table lists 700,000 to 950,000 distinct CDR3 sequences, nearly 60% of them with a count of one. The top ten hold approximately 23% of the sample.

Donors were 39 systemically healthy Caucasian individuals from Russia aged 6 to 90 years. Each donor gave ten milliliters of peripheral blood, collected into EDTA-treated Vacutainer tubes. Ficoll-Paque density-gradient centrifugation was used to isolate PBMCs, with at least 7 million obtained per sample. Total RNA, at least 6 micrograms per sample, was extracted from PBMCs with Trizol reagent. For every donor, flow cytometry on a PBMC aliquot measured the percentage of naive CD45RAhigh/CD27high T cells. The CDR3 holds 18 amino acids from the cysteine to the phenylalanine. Only the CDR3 DNA stays, 54 bases, in frame from base 1. The junction shows trimming of 1 base on V and 1 base on J, plus 19 bases between the germline ends. CDR1 and CDR2 were assigned from the germline V gene as SGHAT and FQNNGV.

This TCR was recovered from a man aged 25-45 years in good health. Recombination linked TRBV11-2 to TRBJ2-5, and possibly TRBD1, on 5 matching bases. The sequencing sample was made of blood. CDR3 region: CASSLGIGWLGVQETQYF. The DNA sequence reads TGTGCCAGCAGCTTAGGGATTGGATGGTTAGGGGTCCAAGAGACCCAGTACTTC.